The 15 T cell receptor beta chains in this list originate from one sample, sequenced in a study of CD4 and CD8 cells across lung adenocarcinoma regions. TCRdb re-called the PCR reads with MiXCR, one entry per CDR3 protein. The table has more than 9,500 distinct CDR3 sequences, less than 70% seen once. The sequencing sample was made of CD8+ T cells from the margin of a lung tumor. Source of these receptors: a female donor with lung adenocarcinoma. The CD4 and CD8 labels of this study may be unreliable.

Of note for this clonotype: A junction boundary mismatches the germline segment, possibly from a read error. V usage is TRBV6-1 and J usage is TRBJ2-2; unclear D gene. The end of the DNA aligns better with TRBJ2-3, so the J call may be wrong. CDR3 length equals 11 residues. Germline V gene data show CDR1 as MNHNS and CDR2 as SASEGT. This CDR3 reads CASWCTETQYF. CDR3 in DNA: TGTGCCAGCTGGTGCACAGAGACGCAGTATTTT.

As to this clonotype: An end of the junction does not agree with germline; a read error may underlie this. The CDR3 reads CAGSGVRSRETQYF. The CDR3, as DNA: TGCGCGGGGAGCGGGGTCCGTAGCCGAGAGACTCAGTACTTC. The rearrangement joins TRBV10-1 to TRBJ2-5; 7 positions agree with TRBD2. The length of the CDR3 is 14 residues. CDR1 and CDR2 (germline): WNHNN, SYGVQD (reference sequence).

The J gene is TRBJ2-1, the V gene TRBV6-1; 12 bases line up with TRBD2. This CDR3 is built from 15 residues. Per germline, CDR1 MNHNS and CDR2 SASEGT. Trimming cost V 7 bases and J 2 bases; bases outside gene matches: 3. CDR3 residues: CASNPSGRAYNEQFF. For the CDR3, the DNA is TGTGCCAGCAATCCTAGCGGGAGGGCCTACAATGAGCAGTTCTTC.

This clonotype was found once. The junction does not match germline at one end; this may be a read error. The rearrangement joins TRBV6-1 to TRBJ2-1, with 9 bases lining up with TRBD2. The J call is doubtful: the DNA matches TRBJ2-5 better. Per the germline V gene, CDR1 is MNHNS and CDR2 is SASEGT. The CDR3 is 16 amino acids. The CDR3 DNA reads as TGTGCCAGCGGGGGTAGCGGGGGCCGAGACAAAGATACCCAGTACTTC. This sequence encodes CASGGSGGRDKDTQYF.

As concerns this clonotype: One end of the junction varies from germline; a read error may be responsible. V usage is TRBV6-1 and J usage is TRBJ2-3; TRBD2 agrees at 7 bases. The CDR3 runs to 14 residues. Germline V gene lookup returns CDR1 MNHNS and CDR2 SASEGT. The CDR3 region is CASRVTGGKDTQYF. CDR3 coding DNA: TGTGCCAGCAGGGTAACGGGAGGCAAAGATACGCAGTACTTT.

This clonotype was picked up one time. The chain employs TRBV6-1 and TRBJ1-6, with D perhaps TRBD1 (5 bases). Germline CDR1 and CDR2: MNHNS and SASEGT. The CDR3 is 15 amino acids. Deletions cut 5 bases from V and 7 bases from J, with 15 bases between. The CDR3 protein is CASSLRQGGNSPLHF. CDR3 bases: TGTGCCAGCAGTCTTCGGCAGGGAGGCAATTCACCCCTCCACTTT.

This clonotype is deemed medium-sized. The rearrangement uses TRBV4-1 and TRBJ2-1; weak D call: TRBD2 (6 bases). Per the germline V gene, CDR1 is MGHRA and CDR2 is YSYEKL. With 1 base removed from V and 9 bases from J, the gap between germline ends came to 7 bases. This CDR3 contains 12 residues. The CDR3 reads CASSQGGIEQFF. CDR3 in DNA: TGCGCCAGCAGCCAAGGCGGGATTGAGCAGTTCTTC.

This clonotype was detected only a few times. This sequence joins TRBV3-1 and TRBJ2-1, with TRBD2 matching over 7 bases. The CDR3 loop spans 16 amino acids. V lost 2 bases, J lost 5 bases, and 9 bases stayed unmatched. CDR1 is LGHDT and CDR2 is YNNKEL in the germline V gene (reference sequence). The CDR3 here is CASSQSAGGTNNEQFF. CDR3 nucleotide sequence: TGTGCCAGCAGCCAATCAGCCGGGGGGACCAACAATGAGCAGTTCTTC.

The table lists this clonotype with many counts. The DNA for the CDR3 is TGTGCCAGCAGTGACGGGACAGGGGGCACCGGGGAGCTGTTTTTT. Its translation: CASSDGTGGTGELFF. The chain employs TRBV6-4 and TRBJ2-2; TRBD1 matches at 11 bases. From germline, CDR1 is MRHNA and CDR2 SNTAGT. The length of the CDR3 is 15 residues. V shed 2 bases, J shed 4 bases, and the junction held 0 bases outside the gene matches.

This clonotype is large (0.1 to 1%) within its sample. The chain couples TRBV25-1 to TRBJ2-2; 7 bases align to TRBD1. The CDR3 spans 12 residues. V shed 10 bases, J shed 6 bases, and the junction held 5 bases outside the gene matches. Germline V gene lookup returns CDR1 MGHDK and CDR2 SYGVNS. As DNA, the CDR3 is TGTGCCACAGGGGGTTTCCCCGGGGAGCTGTTTTTT. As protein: CATGGFPGELFF.

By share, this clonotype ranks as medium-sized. The CDR3 loop reads CASIAVRTGNYGYTF. In DNA, the CDR3 is TGTGCCAGCATCGCCGTTAGGACAGGGAATTATGGCTACACCTTC. This chain links TRBV6-1 with TRBJ1-2, with TRBD1 matching 8 bases. This CDR3 spans 15 amino acids. The ends lost 7 bases at V and 5 bases at J; junction bases unmatched: 12. Germline lookup yields CDR1 MNHNS and CDR2 SASEGT.

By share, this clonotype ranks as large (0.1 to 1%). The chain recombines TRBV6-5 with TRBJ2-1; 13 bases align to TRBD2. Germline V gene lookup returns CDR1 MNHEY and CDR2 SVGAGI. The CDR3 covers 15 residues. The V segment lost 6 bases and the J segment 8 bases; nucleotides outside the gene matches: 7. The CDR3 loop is CASSAGLAGRDEQFF. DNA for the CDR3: TGTGCCAGCAGCGCGGGACTAGCGGGGCGGGATGAGCAGTTCTTC.

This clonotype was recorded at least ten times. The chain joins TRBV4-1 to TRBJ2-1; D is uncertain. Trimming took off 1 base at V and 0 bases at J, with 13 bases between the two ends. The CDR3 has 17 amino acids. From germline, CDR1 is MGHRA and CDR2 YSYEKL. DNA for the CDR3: TGCGCCAGCAGCCAAGCCTTAGACACGGCCTCCTACAATGAGCAGTTCTTC. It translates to CASSQALDTASYNEQFF.

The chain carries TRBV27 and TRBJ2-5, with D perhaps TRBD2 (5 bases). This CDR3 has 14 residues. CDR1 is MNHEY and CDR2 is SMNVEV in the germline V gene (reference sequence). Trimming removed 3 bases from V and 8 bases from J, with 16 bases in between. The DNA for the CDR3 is TGTGCCAGCAGTTTTTCCCGGGGTATGCTTACCCAGTACTTC. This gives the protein CASSFSRGMLTQYF.

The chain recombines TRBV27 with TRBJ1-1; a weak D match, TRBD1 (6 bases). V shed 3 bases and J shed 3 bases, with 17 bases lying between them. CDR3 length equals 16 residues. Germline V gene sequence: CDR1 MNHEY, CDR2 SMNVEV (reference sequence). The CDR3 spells CASSFRGGAVDTEAFF. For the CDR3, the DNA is TGTGCCAGCAGTTTTAGGGGGGGCGCGGTGGACACTGAAGCTTTCTTT.